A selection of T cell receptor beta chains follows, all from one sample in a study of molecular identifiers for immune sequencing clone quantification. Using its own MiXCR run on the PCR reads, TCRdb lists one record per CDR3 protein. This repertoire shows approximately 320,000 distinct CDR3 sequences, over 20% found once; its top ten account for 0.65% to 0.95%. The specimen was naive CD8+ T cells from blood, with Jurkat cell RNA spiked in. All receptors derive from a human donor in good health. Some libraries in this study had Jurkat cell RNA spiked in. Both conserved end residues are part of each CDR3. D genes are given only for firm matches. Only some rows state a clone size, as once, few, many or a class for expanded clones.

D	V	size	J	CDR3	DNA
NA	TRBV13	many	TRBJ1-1	CASSSERGTEAFF	TGTGCCAGCAGCTCGGAACGGGGCACTGAAGCTTTCTTT
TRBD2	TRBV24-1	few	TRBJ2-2	CATSDLFPSGNTGELFF	TGTGCCACCAGTGATTTATTTCCTAGCGGGAACACCGGGGAGCTGTTTTTT
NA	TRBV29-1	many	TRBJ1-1	CSVGENTEAFF	TGCAGCGTTGGCGAGAACACTGAAGCTTTCTTT
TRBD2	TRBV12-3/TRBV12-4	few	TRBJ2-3	CASSLGGAGGTTDTQYF	TGTGCCAGCAGTTTAGGAGGAGCGGGAGGGACCACAGATACGCAGTATTTT
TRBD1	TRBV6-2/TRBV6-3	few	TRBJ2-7	CASSSTGHWDEQYF	TGTGCCAGCAGTTCGACAGGGCACTGGGACGAGCAGTACTTC
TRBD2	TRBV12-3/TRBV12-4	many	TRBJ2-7	CASSLATGGTRQYF	TGTGCCAGCAGTTTAGCCACGGGGGGGACTAGGCAGTACTTC
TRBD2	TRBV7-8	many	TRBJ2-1	CATLLAGNEQFF	TGTGCCACACTACTAGCGGGAAATGAGCAGTTCTTC
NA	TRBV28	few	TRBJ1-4	CASSLALDGTNEKLVF	TGTGCCAGCAGTTTAGCCCTAGATGGAACTAATGAAAAACTGGTTTTT
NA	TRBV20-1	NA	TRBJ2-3	CSARSGVTDTQFF	TGCAGTGCTAGGTCGGGGGTTACAGATACGCAGTTTTTT
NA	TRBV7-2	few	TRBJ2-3	CASSFTTTDTQYF	TGTGCCAGCAGCTTCACCACCACAGATACGCAGTATTTT
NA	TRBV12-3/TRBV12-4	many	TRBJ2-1	CASSFNNPEQFF	TGTGCCAGCAGTTTTAACAACCCTGAGCAGTTCTTC
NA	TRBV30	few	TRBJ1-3	CAWSVLAGLGNTIYF	TGTGCCTGGAGTGTACTTGCCGGCCTTGGAAACACCATATATTTT
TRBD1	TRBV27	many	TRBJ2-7	CASSLTGARIEQYF	TGTGCCAGCAGTTTGACAGGGGCACGGATCGAGCAGTACTTC
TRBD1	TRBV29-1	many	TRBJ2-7	CSVEGGYGTAYEQYF	TGCAGCGTTGAAGGCGGGTACGGGACAGCCTACGAGCAGTACTTC
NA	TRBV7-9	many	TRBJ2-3	CASSPEETDTQYF	TGTGCCAGCAGCCCCGAGGAGACAGATACGCAGTATTTT
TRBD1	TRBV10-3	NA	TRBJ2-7	CAIQGDSYEQYF	TGTGCCATCCAGGGGGACTCCTACGAGCAGTACTTC
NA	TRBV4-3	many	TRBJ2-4	CASSQAETGKAKNIQYF	TGCGCCAGCAGCCAAGCAGAAACGGGGAAGGCCAAAAACATTCAGTACTTC
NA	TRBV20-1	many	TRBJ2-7	CSAREPGPYEQYF	TGCAGTGCTAGGGAACCCGGTCCCTACGAGCAGTACTTC
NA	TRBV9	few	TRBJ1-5	CASSVELVSNQPQHF	TGTGCCAGCAGCGTAGAACTGGTTAGCAATCAGCCCCAGCATTTT
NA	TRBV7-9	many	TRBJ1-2	CASSLASKDINYGYTF	TGTGCCAGCAGCTTAGCGAGTAAAGATATTAACTATGGCTACACCTTC
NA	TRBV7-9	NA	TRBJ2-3	CATTASSMADTQYF	TGTGCCACCACAGCTTCCTCTATGGCAGATACGCAGTATTTT
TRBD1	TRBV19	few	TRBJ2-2	CASSRRDRVVAGELFF	TGTGCCAGTAGTAGGAGGGACAGGGTGGTCGCCGGGGAGCTGTTTTTT
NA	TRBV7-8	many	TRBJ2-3	CASSLVMKGASTDTQYF	TGTGCCAGCAGCTTAGTTATGAAGGGAGCTAGCACAGATACGCAGTATTTT
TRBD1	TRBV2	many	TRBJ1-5	CASRTGGLGNQPQHF	TGTGCCAGCAGGACAGGGGGTCTGGGCAATCAGCCCCAGCATTTT
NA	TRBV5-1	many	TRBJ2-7	CASSYEGAYEQYF	TGCGCCAGCAGTTATGAGGGGGCCTACGAGCAGTACTTC
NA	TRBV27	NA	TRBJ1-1	CASSDLQAVEAFF	TGTGCCAGCAGTGACCTCCAGGCAGTTGAAGCTTTCTTT
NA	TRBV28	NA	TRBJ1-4	CASSLLTASNEKLFF	TGTGCCAGCAGTTTATTGACAGCTTCTAATGAAAAACTGTTTTTT
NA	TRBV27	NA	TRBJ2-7	CASSFPGRSYEQYF	TGTGCCAGCAGTTTTCCGGGTCGCTCCTACGAGCAGTACTTC
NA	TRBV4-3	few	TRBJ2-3	CASSQDLLASGTQYF	TGCGCCAGCAGCCAAGATTTATTAGCGAGTGGGACGCAGTATTTT
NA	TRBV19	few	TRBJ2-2	CASTPNTGELFF	TGTGCCAGTACGCCGAACACCGGGGAGCTGTTTTTT
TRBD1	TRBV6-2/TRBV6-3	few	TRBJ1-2	CASSYSAGPRTGTEEGYTF	TGTGCCAGCAGTTACTCTGCCGGACCCAGAACCGGGACAGAAGAGGGCTACACCTTC